The following is a T cell receptor (beta chain) sequence with its context. Its antigen is currently unknown. CDR1 and CDR2 (germline): SNHLY, FYNNEI. The CDR3 is 14 residues long. The ends lost 9 bases at V and 5 bases at J; junction bases unmatched: 11. This entry belongs to a study of siplizumab effects on memory and regulatory T cells. Background on the study: Reactions of mixed lymphocytes were paired, with siplizumab at about 1 ug/mL or without drug.

It was at 37°C and for about 6 days that the mixed lymphocyte reaction cells were cocultured. Data came from immunoSEQ multiplex PCR; TCRdb stores just in-frame clones and leaves some out. The table lists under 15,000 clones, 40% to 50% of them singletons. The chain is built from TRBV2 and TRBJ1-1; 8 bases match TRBD1. Material for sequencing was CFSE-low (dividing) CD8+ T cells sorted from an allogeneic mixed lymphocyte reaction. This sequence originates from a human donor in good health; the cells came from an allogeneic mixed lymphocyte reaction. Some clones in this sample may be carry-over from other donors' samples. The CDR3 DNA sequence: TGTGCCAGTTTCGATTCAGGGGGCTGGACTGAAGCTTTCTTT. Translation gives CASFDSGGWTEAFF.